This T cell receptor (beta chain) was recorded in a study of T cells expressing NK-cell markers. About the research overall: It was sorted CD3+CD56+NKG2C+, CD3+CD56+NKG2C- and CD3+CD56-NKG2C+ T cells that supplied the TCR beta repertoires. Serological testing identified seven of the eight sequenced donors as HCMV-seropositive and one as seronegative.

A 5'RACE template switching approach incorporating UMIs was used to make TCR beta cDNA. Reprocessing the 5' RACE reads, TCRdb reports a single entry for every CDR3 protein and omits DNA. Its table lists roughly 300,000 distinct CDR3 sequences. Germline V lookup: CDR1 KGHSH, CDR2 LQKENI. The CDR3 runs 15 residues. V and J are TRBV18 and TRBJ1-1; there is no DNA to check the TCRdb D call of TRBD1. This TCR was sampled from a woman between 18 and 75 years old in good health. The specimen was blood T cells: a sorted CD56 or NKG2C T cell subset, CD4+ or CD8+ T cells, or bulk PBMC T cells (not recorded which). CDR3 protein: CASSASTGSVAEAFF.